The entry below describes one T cell receptor beta chain. The entry originates in a study of cytomegalovirus exposure and HLA in healthy donors. V lost 0 bases and J lost 1, with 12 bases in between. Germline CDR1 is MNHNY and CDR2 is SVGAGI (reference sequence). The CDR3 has 16 residues. The PCR had 60 Vbeta and 13 Jbeta primers. Measured with immunoSEQ multiplex PCR; TCRdb has only the in-frame clones, and not every one. Among 120,000 to 150,000 clones listed, roughly 65% were seen once. The TCR was taken from a woman in her 30s in good health and CMV-seronegative. V usage is TRBV6-6 and J usage is TRBJ1-1, with no clear D. The source material was PBMCs. The CDR3 reads CASSYSGRRKNTEAFF. The CDR3 DNA is TGTGCCAGCAGTTACTCAGGCAGGCGTAAGAACACTGAAGCTTTCTTT.